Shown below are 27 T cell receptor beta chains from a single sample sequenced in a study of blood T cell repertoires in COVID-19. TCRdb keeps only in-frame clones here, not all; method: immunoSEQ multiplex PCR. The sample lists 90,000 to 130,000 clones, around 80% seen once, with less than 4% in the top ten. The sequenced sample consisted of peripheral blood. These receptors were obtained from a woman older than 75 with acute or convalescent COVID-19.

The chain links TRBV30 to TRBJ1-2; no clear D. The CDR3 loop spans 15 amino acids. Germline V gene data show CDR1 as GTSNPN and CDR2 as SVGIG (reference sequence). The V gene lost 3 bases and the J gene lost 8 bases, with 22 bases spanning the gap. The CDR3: CAWSRGGIGSFGYTF. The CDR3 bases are TGTGCCTGGAGCAGAGGAGGGATAGGATCTTTCGGCTACACCTTC.

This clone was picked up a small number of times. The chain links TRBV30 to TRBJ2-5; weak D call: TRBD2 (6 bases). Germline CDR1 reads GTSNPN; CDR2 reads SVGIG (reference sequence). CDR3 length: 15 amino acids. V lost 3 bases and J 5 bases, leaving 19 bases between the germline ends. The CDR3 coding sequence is TGTGCCTGGAGACCGACTAGTGAACTTAAGGAGACCCAGTACTTC. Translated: CAWRPTSELKETQYF.

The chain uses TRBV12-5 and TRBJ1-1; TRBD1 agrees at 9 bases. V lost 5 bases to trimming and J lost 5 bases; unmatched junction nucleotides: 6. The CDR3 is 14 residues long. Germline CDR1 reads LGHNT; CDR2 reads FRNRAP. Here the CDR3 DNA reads TGTGCTAGTGGTACAGGACAGGGGTATACTGAAGCTTTCTTT. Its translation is CASGTGQGYTEAFF.

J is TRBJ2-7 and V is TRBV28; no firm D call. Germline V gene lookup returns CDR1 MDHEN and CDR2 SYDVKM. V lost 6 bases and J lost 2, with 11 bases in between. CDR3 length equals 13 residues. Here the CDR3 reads CASRPENPYEQYF. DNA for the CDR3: TGTGCCAGCAGGCCGGAGAATCCCTACGAGCAGTACTTC.

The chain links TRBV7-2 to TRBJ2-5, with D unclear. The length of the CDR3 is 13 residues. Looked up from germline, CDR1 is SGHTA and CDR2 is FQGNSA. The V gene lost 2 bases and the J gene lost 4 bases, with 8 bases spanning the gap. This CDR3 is CASSLFERETQYF. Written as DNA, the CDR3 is TGTGCCAGCAGCTTATTTGAGAGAGAGACCCAGTACTTC. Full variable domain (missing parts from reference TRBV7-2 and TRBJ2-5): GAGVSQSPSNKVTEKGKDVELRCDPISGHTALYWYRQSLGQGLEFLIYFQGNSAPDKSGLPSDRFSAERTGGSVSTLTIQRTQQEDSAVYLCASSLFERETQYFGPGTRLLVL.

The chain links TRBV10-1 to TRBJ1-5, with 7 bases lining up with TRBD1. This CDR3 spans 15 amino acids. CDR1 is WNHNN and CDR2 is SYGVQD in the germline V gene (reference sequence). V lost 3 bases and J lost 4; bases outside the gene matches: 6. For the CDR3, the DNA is TGCGCCAGCAGTGAAGGGGGCAGTTCGAATCAGCCCCAGCATTTT. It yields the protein CASSEGGSSNQPQHF.

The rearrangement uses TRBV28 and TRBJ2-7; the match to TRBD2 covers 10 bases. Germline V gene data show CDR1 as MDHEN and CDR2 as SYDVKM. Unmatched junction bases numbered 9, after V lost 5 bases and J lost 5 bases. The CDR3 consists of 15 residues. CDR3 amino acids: CASSPGSSGSHEQYF. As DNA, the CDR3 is TGTGCCAGCAGTCCCGGTTCTAGCGGGAGCCACGAGCAGTACTTC.

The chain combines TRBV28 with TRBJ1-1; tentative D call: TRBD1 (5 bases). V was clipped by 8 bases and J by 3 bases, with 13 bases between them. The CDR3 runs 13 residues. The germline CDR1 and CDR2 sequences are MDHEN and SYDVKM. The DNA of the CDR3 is TGTGCCAGCTTGAGGGGAGGGGACACTGAAGCTTTCTTT. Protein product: CASLRGGDTEAFF.

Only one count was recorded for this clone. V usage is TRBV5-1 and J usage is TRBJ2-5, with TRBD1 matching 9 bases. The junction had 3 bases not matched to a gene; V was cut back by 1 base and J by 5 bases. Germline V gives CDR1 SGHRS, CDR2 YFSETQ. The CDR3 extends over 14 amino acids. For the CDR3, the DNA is TGCGCCAGCAGCTTGACAGGGGGCGGGGAGACCCAGTACTTC. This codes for CASSLTGGGETQYF.

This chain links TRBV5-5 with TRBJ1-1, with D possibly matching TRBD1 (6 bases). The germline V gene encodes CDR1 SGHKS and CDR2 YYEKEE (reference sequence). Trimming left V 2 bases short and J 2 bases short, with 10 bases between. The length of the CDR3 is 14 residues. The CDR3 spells CASSFGQTNTEAFF. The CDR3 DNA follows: TGTGCCAGCAGCTTCGGACAGACAAACACTGAAGCTTTCTTT.

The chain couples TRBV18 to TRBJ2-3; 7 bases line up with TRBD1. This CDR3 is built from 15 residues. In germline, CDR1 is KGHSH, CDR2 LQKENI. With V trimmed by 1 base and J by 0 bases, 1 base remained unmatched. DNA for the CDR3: TGTGCCAGCTCACCACAGGGGGCAAGCACAGATACGCAGTATTTT. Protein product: CASSPQGASTDTQYF.

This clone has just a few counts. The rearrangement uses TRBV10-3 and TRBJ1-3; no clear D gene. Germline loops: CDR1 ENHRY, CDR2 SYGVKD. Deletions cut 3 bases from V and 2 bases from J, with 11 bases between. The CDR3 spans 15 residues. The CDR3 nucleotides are TGTGCCATCAGTGACAGGTCGGGGACTGGAAACACCATATATTTT. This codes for CAISDRSGTGNTIYF.

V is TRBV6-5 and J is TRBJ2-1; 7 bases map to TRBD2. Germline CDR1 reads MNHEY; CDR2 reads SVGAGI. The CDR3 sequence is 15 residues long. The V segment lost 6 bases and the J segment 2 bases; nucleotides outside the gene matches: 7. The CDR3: CASRPGLAAYNEQFF. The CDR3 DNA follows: TGTGCCAGCAGACCCGGTCTAGCGGCCTACAATGAGCAGTTCTTC.

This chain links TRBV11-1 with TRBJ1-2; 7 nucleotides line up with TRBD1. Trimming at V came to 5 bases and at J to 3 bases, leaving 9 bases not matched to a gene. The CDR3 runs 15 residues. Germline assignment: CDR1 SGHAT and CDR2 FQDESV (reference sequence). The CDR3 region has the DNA TGTGCCAGCAGCCTTCTGCGACAGGGCGACTATGGCTACACCTTC. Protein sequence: CASSLLRQGDYGYTF.

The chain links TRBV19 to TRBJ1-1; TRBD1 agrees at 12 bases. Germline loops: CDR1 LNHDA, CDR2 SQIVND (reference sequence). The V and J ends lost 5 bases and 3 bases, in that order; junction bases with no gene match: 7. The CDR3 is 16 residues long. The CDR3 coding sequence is TGTGCCAGTAGTGGGACAGGGGGCTTGGTGGACACTGAAGCTTTCTTT. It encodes CASSGTGGLVDTEAFF.

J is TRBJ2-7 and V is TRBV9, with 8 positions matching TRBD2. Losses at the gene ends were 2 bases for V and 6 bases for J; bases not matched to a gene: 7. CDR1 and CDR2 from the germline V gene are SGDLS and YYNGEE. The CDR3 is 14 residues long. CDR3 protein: CASSVSPTSVEQYF. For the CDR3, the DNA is TGTGCCAGCAGCGTGTCCCCGACTAGCGTCGAGCAGTACTTC.

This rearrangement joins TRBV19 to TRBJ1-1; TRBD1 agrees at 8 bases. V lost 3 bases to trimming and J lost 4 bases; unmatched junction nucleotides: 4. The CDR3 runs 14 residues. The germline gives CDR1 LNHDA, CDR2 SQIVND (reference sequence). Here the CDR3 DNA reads TGTGCCAGTAGTATCCGAACAGGGGGCACTGAAGCTTTCTTT. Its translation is CASSIRTGGTEAFF.

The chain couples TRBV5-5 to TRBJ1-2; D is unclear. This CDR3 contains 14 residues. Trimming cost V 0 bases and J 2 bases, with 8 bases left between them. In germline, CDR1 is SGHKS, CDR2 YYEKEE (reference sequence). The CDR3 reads CASSLVQENYGYTF. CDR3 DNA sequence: TGTGCCAGCAGCTTGGTGCAGGAAAACTATGGCTACACCTTC.

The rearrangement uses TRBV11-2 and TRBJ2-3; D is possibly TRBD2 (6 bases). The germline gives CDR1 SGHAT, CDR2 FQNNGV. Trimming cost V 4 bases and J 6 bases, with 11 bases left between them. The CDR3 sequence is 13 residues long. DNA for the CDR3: TGTGCCAGCAGCTCCCGACGGGGGGATACGCAGTATTTT. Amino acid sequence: CASSSRRGDTQYF.

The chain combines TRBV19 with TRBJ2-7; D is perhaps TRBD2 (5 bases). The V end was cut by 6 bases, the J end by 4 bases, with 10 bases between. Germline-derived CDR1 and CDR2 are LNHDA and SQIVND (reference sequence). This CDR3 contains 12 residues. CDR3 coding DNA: TGTGCCAGTAGCAGAGGGCGATACGAGCAGTACTTC. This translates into CASSRGRYEQYF. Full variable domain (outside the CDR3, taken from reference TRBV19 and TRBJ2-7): DGGITQSPKYLFRKEGQNVTLSCEQNLNHDAMYWYRQDPGQGLRLIYYSQIVNDFQKGDIAEGYSVSREKKESFPLTVTSAQKNPTAFYLCASSRGRYEQYFGPGTRLTVT.

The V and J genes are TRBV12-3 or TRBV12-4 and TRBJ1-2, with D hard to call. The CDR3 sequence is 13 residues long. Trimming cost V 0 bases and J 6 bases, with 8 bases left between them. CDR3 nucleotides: TGTGCCAGCAGTTTAGCACGGGTGGATGGCTACACCTTC. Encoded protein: CASSLARVDGYTF.

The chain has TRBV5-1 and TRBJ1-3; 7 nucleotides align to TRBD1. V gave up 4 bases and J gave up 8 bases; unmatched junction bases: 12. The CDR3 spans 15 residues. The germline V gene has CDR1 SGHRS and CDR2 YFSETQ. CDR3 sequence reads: CASSQSPGQKDTIYF. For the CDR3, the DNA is TGCGCCAGCAGCCAGTCACCGGGACAGAAGGACACCATATATTTT. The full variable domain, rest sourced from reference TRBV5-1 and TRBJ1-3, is KAGVTQTPRYLIKTRGQQVTLSCSPISGHRSVSWYQQTPGQGLQFLFEYFSETQRNKGNFPGRFSGRQFSNSRSEMNVSTLELGDSALYLCASSQSPGQKDTIYFGEGSWLTVV.

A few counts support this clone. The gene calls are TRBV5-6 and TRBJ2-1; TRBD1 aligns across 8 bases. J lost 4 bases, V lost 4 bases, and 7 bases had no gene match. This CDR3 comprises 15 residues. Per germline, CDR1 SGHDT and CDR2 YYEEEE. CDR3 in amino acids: CASSLLGQVYNEQFF. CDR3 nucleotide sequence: TGTGCCAGCAGCCTCTTGGGACAGGTTTACAATGAGCAGTTCTTC.

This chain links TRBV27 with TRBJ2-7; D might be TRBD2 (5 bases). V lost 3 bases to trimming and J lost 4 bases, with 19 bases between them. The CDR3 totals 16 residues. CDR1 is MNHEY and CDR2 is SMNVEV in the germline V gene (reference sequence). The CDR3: CASSFAGSVRVYEQYF. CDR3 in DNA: TGTGCCAGCAGTTTCGCAGGTAGCGTCAGAGTGTACGAGCAGTACTTC.

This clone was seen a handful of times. For the CDR3, the DNA is TGTGCCAGCAGCGTATCGGGACTAGGGGCCCAAGAGACCCAGTACTTC. Its translation is CASSVSGLGAQETQYF. V usage is TRBV9 and J usage is TRBJ2-5; TRBD2 matches at 8 bases. Germline V CDR1 and CDR2: SGDLS, YYNGEE. The CDR3 extends over 16 amino acids. V lost 1 base to trimming and J lost 1 base; unmatched junction nucleotides: 6.

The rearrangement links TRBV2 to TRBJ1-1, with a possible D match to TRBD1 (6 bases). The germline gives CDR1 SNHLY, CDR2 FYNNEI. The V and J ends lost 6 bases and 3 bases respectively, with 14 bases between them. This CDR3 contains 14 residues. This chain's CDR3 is CASSSQGSDTEAFF. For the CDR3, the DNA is TGTGCCAGCAGCTCACAGGGTAGTGACACTGAAGCTTTCTTT.

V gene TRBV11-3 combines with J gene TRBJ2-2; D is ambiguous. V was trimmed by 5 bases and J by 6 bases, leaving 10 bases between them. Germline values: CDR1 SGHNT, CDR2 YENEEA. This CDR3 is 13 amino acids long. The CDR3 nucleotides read TGTGCCAGCAGCCCAGACCGGGCCGGGGAGCTGTTTTTT. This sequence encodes CASSPDRAGELFF.